This record covers a single T cell receptor (beta chain). The antigen is undetermined. This specimen comes from a study of OX40 agonist ivuxolimab in advanced cancers. About the research overall: 40% to 50% of patients had received prior checkpoint inhibitor therapy. Findings and limits, study-wide: Researchers report that CD8+ T cells had, on average, more expanded clones than CD4+. Clonal expansion in partial responders at 0.1-3.0 mg/kg ranked among the lowest. Some patients without response likewise showed low normalized clonal expansion.

This CDR3 contains 15 residues. V was shortened by 2 bases and J by 3 bases, with 12 bases between the two germline ends. Germline V gives CDR1 SGDLS, CDR2 YYNGEE. Data came from immunoSEQ multiplex PCR; TCRdb stores just in-frame clones and leaves some out. The table lists fewer than 30,000 clones, 81% of them singletons. The V call is TRBV9, the J call TRBJ1-3; D is ambiguous. This specimen was CD4+ or CD8+ T cells sorted from blood, taken in a trial of the OX40 agonist ivuxolimab. The clonotype comes from an adult with an advanced solid tumor such as melanoma, head and neck, liver or kidney cancer. The CDR3 DNA reads as TGTGCCAGCAGCGTTGAGGGTCTCTATGGAAACACCATATATTTT. Its translation is CASSVEGLYGNTIYF.